This TCR beta chain was observed in a study of cytomegalovirus exposure and HLA in healthy donors. Germline CDR1 is MNHEY and CDR2 is SMNVEV (reference sequence). The germline V and J ends were trimmed by 8 bases and 2 bases, with 16 bases remaining between them. The CDR3 consists of 15 residues. The PCR was carried out with 60 Vbeta primers and 13 Jbeta primers. Sequenced by immunoSEQ multiplex PCR; TCRdb stores in-frame clones only, minus some. This repertoire shows around 120,000 clones, about four fifths found once; its top ten account for roughly 1.8%. Study conclusions and caveats: Most observed TCR sequences were rare, whereas some public TCRs were detected in many donors. The later analysis indicated that the majority of CMV-associated TCR beta chains appeared HLA-restricted.

Though probably carrying unrecorded immune exposures, donors were nominally healthy at sampling. Concerning this clone itself: As yet, its antigen is unknown.

This TCR derives from a man aged 18 to 30 in good health and CMV-seronegative. Material: PBMCs. V is TRBV27 and J is TRBJ1-5; unclear D gene. The CDR3 protein is CASGTEVMGNQPQHF. In DNA form, the CDR3 reads TGTGCCAGCGGAACTGAGGTAATGGGCAATCAGCCCCAGCATTTT.